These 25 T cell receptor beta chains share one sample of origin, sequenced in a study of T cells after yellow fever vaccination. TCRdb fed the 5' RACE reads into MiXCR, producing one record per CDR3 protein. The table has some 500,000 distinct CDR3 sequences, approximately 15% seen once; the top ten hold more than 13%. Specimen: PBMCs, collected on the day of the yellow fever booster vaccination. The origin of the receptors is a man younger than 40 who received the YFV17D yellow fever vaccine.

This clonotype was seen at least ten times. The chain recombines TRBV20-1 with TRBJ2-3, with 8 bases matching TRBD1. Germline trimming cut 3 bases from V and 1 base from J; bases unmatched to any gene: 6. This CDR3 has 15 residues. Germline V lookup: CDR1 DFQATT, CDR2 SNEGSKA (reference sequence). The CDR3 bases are TGCAGTGCTAGGTTTGCGGGACAGGGCACAGATACGCAGTATTTT. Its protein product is CSARFAGQGTDTQYF.

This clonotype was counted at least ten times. The CDR3 protein is CASSPSWLSYNEQFF. CDR3 in DNA: TGTGCCAGCAGCCCATCTTGGTTGTCGTACAATGAGCAGTTCTTC. This sequence joins TRBV9 and TRBJ2-1; no definite D call. CDR1 and CDR2 (germline): SGDLS, YYNGEE. CDR3 length equals 15 residues. V lost 4 bases, J lost 4 bases, and 15 bases lay in between.

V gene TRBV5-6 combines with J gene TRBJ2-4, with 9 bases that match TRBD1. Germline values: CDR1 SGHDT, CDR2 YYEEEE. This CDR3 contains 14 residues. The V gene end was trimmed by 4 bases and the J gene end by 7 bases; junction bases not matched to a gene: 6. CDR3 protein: CASSPRDRVNIQYF. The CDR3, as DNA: TGTGCCAGCAGCCCTCGGGACAGGGTGAACATTCAGTACTTC.

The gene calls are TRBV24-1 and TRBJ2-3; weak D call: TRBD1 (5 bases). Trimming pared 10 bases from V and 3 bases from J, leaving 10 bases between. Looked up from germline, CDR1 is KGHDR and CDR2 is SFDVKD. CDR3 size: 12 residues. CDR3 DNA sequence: TGTGCCACGCAGGGCGAGACAGATACGCAGTATTTT. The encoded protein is CATQGETDTQYF.

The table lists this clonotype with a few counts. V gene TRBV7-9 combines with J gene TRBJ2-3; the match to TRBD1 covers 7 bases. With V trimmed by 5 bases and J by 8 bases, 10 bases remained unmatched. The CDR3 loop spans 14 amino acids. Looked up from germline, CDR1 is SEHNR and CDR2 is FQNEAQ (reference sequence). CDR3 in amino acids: CASSPGQDRGTQYF. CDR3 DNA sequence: TGTGCCAGCAGCCCCGGACAGGATCGGGGTACGCAGTATTTT.

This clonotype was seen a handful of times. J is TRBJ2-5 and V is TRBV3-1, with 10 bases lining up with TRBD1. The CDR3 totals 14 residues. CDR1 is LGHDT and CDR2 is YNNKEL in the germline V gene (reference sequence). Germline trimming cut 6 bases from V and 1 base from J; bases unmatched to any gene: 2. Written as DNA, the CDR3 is TGTGCCAGCAGTTGGACAGGGGGCCAAGAGACCCAGTACTTC. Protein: CASSWTGGQETQYF.

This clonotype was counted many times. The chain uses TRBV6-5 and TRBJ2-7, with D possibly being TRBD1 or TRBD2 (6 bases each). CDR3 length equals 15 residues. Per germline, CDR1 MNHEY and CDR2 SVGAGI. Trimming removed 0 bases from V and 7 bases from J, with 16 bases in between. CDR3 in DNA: TGTGCCAGCAGTTACTCGAGAAGAGGGGGGAGGGAGCAGTACTTC. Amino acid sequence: CASSYSRRGGREQYF.

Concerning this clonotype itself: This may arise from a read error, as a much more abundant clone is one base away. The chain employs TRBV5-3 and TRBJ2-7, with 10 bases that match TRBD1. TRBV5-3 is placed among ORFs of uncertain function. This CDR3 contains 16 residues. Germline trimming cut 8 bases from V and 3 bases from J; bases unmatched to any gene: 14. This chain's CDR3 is CASLQPGTGAYYEQYF. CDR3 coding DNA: TGTGCCAGTCTCCAACCCGGGACAGGGGCCTACTACGAGCAGTACTTC.

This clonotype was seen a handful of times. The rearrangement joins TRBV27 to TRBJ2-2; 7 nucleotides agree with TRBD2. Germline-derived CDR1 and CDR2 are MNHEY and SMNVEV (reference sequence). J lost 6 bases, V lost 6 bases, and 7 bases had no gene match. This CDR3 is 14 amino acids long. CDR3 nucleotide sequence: TGTGCCAGCAGGGGAGGGAGTGTTCCCGGGGAGCTGTTTTTT. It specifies CASRGGSVPGELFF.

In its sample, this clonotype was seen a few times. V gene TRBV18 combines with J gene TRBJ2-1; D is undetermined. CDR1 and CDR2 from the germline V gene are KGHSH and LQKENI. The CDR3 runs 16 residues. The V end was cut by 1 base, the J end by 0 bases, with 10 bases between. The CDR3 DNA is TGTGCCAGCTCACCACGAAATCCGAGCTCCTACAATGAGCAGTTCTTC. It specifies CASSPRNPSSYNEQFF.

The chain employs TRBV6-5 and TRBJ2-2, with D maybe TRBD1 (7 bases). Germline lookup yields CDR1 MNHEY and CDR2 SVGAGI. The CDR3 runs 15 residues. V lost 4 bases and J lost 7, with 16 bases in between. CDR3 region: CASSSGGGGIGELFF. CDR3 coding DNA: TGTGCCAGCAGTTCGGGCGGAGGGGGCATCGGGGAGCTGTTTTTT.

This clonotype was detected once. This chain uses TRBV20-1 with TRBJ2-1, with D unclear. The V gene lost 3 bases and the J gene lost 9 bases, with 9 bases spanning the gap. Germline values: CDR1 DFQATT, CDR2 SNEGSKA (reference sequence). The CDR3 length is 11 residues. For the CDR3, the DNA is TGCAGTGCTAGCGACTGGCCTGAGCAGTTCTTC. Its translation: CSASDWPEQFF.

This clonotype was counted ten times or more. Written as DNA, the CDR3 is TGTGCCAGCAGTCTTGACAGTAACACTGAAGCTTTCTTT. Amino acid sequence: CASSLDSNTEAFF. The V gene is TRBV6-1, the J gene TRBJ1-1, with a possible D match to TRBD1 (5 bases). The V end lost 5 bases, the J end lost 2 bases, and 9 bases lay between the germline ends. The CDR3 contains 13 residues. Germline V CDR1 and CDR2: MNHNS, SASEGT.

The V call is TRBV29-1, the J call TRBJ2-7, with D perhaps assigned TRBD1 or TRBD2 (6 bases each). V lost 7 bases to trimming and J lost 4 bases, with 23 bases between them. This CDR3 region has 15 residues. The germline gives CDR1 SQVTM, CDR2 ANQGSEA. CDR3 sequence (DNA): TGCAGCGCAGTTAAACCGGGGGCAGGGTGGTACGAGCAGTACTTC. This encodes CSAVKPGAGWYEQYF.

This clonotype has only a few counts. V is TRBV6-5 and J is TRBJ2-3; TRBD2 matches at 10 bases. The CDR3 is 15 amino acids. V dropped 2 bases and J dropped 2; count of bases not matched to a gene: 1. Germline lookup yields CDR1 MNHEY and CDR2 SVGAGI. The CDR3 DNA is TGTGCCAGCAGTTACACTAGCGGGATCACAGATACGCAGTATTTT. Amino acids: CASSYTSGITDTQYF.

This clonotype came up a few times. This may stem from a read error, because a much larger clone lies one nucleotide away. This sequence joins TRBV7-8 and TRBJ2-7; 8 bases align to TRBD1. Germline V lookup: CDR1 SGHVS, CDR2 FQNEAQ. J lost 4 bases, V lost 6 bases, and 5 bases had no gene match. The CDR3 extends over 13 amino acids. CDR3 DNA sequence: TGTGCCAGCAGACCCGGGACAGGTTACGAGCAGTACTTC. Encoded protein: CASRPGTGYEQYF. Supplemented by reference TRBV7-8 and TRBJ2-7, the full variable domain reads GAGVSQSPRYKVAKRGQDVALRCDPISGHVSLFWYQQALGQGPEFLTYFQNEAQLDKSGLPSDRFFAERPEGSVSTLKIQRTQQEDSAVYLCASRPGTGYEQYFGPGTRLTVT.

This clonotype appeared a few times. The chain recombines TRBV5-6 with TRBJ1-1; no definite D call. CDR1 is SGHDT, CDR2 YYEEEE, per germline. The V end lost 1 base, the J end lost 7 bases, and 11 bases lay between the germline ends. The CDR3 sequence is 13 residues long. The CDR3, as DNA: TGTGCCAGCAGCTTGTCCAGGAATCATGAAGCTTTCTTT. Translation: CASSLSRNHEAFF. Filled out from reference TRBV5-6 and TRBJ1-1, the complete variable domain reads DAGVTQSPTHLIKTRGQQVTLRCSPKSGHDTVSWYQQALGQGPQFIFQYYEEEERQRGNFPDRFSGHQFPNYSSELNVNALLLGDSALYLCASSLSRNHEAFFGQGTRLTVV.

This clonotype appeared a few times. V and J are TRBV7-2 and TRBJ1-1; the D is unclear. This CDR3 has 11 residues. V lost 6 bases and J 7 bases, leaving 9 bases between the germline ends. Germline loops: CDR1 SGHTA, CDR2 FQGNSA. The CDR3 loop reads CASRGWGEAFF. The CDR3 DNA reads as TGTGCCAGCAGGGGGTGGGGTGAAGCTTTCTTT.

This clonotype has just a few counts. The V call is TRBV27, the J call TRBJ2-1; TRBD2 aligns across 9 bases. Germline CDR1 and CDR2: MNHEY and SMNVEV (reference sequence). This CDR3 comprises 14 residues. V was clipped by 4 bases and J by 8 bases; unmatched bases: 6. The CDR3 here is CASSSEREAYEQFF. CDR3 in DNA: TGTGCCAGCAGTTCCGAGCGGGAGGCGTATGAGCAGTTCTTC.

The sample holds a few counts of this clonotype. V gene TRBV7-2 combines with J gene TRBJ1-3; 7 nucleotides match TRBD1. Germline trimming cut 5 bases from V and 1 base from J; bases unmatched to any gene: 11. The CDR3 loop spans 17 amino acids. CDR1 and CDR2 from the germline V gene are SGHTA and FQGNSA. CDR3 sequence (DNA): TGTGCCAGCAGCGACCCCTTACAGGGGAGATCTGGAAACACCATATATTTT. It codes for CASSDPLQGRSGNTIYF.

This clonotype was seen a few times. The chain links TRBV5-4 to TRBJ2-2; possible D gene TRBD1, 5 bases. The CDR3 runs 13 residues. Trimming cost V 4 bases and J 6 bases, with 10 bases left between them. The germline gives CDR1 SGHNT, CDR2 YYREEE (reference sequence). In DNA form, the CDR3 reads TGTGCCAGCAGCGAGGACATCCCCGGGGAGCTGTTTTTT. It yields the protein CASSEDIPGELFF.

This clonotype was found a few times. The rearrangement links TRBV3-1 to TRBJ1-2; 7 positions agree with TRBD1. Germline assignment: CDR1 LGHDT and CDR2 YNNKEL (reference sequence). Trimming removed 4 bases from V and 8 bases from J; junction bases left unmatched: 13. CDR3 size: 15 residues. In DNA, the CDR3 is TGTGCCAGCAGCCGTCCGACAGGGACGGTTGAAGGCTACACCTTC. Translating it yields CASSRPTGTVEGYTF.

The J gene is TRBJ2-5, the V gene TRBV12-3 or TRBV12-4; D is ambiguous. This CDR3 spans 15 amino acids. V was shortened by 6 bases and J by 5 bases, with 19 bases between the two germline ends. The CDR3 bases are TGTGCCAGCAGAGGGCAGACCTTTCCCGGGGAGACCCAGTACTTC. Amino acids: CASRGQTFPGETQYF.

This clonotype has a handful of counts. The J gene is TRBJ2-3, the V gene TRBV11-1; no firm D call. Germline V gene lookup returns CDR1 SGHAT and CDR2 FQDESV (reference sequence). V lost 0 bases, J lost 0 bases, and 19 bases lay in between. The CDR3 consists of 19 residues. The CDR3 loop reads CASSLATTYLPTSTDTQYF. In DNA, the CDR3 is TGTGCCAGCAGCTTAGCGACCACGTACTTACCCACTAGCACAGATACGCAGTATTTT.

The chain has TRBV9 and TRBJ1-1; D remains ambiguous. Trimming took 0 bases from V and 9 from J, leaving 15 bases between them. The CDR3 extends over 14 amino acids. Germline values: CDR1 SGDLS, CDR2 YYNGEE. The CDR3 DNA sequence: TGTGCCAGCAGCGTAGAGCCCCCAGAAGGGCAAGCTTTCTTT. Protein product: CASSVEPPEGQAFF. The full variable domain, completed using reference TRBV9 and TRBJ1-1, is DSGVTQTPKHLITATGQRVTLRCSPRSGDLSVYWYQQSLDQGLQFLIQYYNGEERAKGNILERFSAQQFPDLHSELNLSSLELGDSALYFCASSVEPPEGQAFFGQGTRLTVV.